The present T cell receptor beta chain was sequenced within a study of blood T cell repertoires in COVID-19. Study as a whole: Nucleic acid was either cDNA or gDNA, and it came from T cells, B-cell-depleted T cells, or PBMCs.

Per the original data handling: How many nucleated cells were present was estimated from reference gene primer amplification. The table came from immunoSEQ multiplex PCR; TCRdb's copy has only in-frame clones and leaves some out. D and trimming were read from the DNA, whereas the V and J calls and clone size are those reported in that table. The profile shows about 43,000 clones, around 79% of them singletons. CDR1 SGDLS and CDR2 YYNGEE come from the germline V gene. The CDR3 loop spans 13 amino acids. Deletions cut 0 bases from V and 12 bases from J, with 14 bases between. The source is a woman aged 55-69 years with acute or convalescent COVID-19. The source material was peripheral blood. The chain combines TRBV9 with TRBJ2-3; D is unresolved. Here the CDR3 DNA reads TGTGCCAGCAGCGTAGATCCCGACTCTTACCAGTATTTT. Translation gives CASSVDPDSYQYF.